Listed below are T cell receptor beta chains from one sample, sequenced in a study of blood T cell repertoires in COVID-19. Produced via immunoSEQ multiplex PCR; TCRdb's table is partial and in-frame only. The table shows 100,000 to 120,000 clones, with around four fifths occurring only once. Sequencing was carried out using peripheral blood. Every receptor here comes from a woman between 35 and 50 years old with acute or convalescent COVID-19. CDR3s include the opening cysteine and the closing phenylalanine or tryptophan. The order of the fields is V gene, J gene, D gene, clone size, CDR3 DNA, CDR3 protein. The D gene is left open where the match is weak. Size values are once, few and many counts, or a class for expanded clones, and some rows have none.

v_call: TRBV2; j_call: TRBJ1-4; d_call: TRBD1; clone_size: NA; cdr3_nt: TGTGCCAGCAGGGACAGGGTAGGAGAAAAACTGTTTTTT; cdr3_aa: CASRDRVGEKLFF
v_call: TRBV5-8; j_call: TRBJ2-3; d_call: TRBD1; clone_size: NA; cdr3_nt: TGTGCCAGCAGCTTAAGGGGGCAGGTTACGGATACGCAGTATTTT; cdr3_aa: CASSLRGQVTDTQYF
v_call: TRBV6-2/TRBV6-3; j_call: TRBJ2-5; d_call: TRBD2; clone_size: NA; cdr3_nt: TGTGCCAGCAGTTGGACTAGCGGGGTATTCCAAGAGACCCAGTACTTC; cdr3_aa: CASSWTSGVFQETQYF
v_call: TRBV4-3; j_call: TRBJ1-2; d_call: NA; clone_size: NA; cdr3_nt: TGCGCCAGCAGCCAAGAATGGGCCAGAAACTATGGCTACACCTTC; cdr3_aa: CASSQEWARNYGYTF
v_call: TRBV7-9; j_call: TRBJ1-2; d_call: NA; clone_size: once; cdr3_nt: TGTGCCAGCAGCACCGACAGGTTTGACTATGGCTACACCTTC; cdr3_aa: CASSTDRFDYGYTF
v_call: TRBV5-5; j_call: TRBJ2-7; d_call: NA; clone_size: NA; cdr3_nt: TGTGCCAGCAGCCGCGATTACGAGCAGTACTTC; cdr3_aa: CASSRDYEQYF
v_call: TRBV11-3; j_call: TRBJ2-2; d_call: TRBD1; clone_size: few; cdr3_nt: TGTGCCAGCAGCTTATCCGGACAGGTTACCGGGGAGCTGTTTTTT; cdr3_aa: CASSLSGQVTGELFF
v_call: TRBV7-2; j_call: TRBJ2-7; d_call: TRBD1; clone_size: few; cdr3_nt: TGTGCCAGCAGCCCCAGCCTCGACAGGGGAAGGGGCGAGCAGTACTTC; cdr3_aa: CASSPSLDRGRGEQYF
v_call: TRBV11-2; j_call: TRBJ2-2; d_call: NA; clone_size: NA; cdr3_nt: TGTGCCAGCAGCTTAGACACGGGGGGCGGCACCGGGGAGCTGTTTTTT; cdr3_aa: CASSLDTGGGTGELFF
v_call: TRBV30; j_call: TRBJ1-3; d_call: NA; clone_size: once; cdr3_nt: TGTGCCTGGAGCAAAGGGGCGCCAAGCTCTGGAAACACCATATATTTT; cdr3_aa: CAWSKGAPSSGNTIYF
v_call: TRBV7-3; j_call: TRBJ2-3; d_call: NA; clone_size: NA; cdr3_nt: TGTGCCAGCAGCTTAACATTTGAGAGGACAGATACGCAGTATTTT; cdr3_aa: CASSLTFERTDTQYF
v_call: TRBV7-9; j_call: TRBJ1-4; d_call: NA; clone_size: few; cdr3_nt: TGTGCCAGCGCCCGGGGGGCGGGAGGTGAAAAACTGTTTTTT; cdr3_aa: CASARGAGGEKLFF
v_call: TRBV5-4; j_call: TRBJ1-1; d_call: NA; clone_size: NA; cdr3_nt: TGTGCCAGCAGCCGGGGGAGTGTGGGGGATACTGAAGCTTTCTTT; cdr3_aa: CASSRGSVGDTEAFF
v_call: TRBV3-1/TRBV3-2; j_call: TRBJ2-3; d_call: NA; clone_size: NA; cdr3_nt: TGTGCCAGCAGCCGGGGACTGGTCGCAGATACGCAGTATTTT; cdr3_aa: CASSRGLVADTQYF
v_call: TRBV19; j_call: TRBJ2-3; d_call: NA; clone_size: NA; cdr3_nt: TGTGCCAGTAGTTATTCGTTTACTGGCACAGATACGCAGTATTTT; cdr3_aa: CASSYSFTGTDTQYF
v_call: TRBV5-6; j_call: TRBJ1-5; d_call: NA; clone_size: once; cdr3_nt: TGTGCCAGCAGCTTGGCGGGGAGAGGGGGTCAGCCCCAGCATTTT; cdr3_aa: CASSLAGRGGQPQHF
v_call: TRBV6-1; j_call: TRBJ2-7; d_call: NA; clone_size: NA; cdr3_nt: TGTGCCAGCAGTGAAACGGGGGGCCTCTACGAGCAGTACTTC; cdr3_aa: CASSETGGLYEQYF
v_call: TRBV30; j_call: TRBJ2-3; d_call: TRBD2; clone_size: NA; cdr3_nt: TGTGCCTGGAGCCCCGGAGGGCGGGGGGGCCGGACGCAGTATTTT; cdr3_aa: CAWSPGGRGGRTQYF
v_call: TRBV2; j_call: TRBJ2-7; d_call: NA; clone_size: NA; cdr3_nt: TGTGCCAGCAGTGACCCCTCGGACTTCTCCTACGAGCAGTACTTC; cdr3_aa: CASSDPSDFSYEQYF
v_call: TRBV6-5; j_call: TRBJ2-1; d_call: TRBD1; clone_size: NA; cdr3_nt: TGTGCCAGCAGTTACTCCCGGACAGGTGACTACAATGAGCAGTTCTTC; cdr3_aa: CASSYSRTGDYNEQFF
v_call: TRBV5-1; j_call: TRBJ1-4; d_call: NA; clone_size: NA; cdr3_nt: TGCGCCAGCAAAAGGGGGTCATTCGAAAAACTGTTTTTT; cdr3_aa: CASKRGSFEKLFF
v_call: TRBV10-1; j_call: TRBJ2-7; d_call: TRBD1; clone_size: NA; cdr3_nt: TGCGCCAGCAGTAAGCAGGGACAGGGAAACCACGAGCAGTACTTC; cdr3_aa: CASSKQGQGNHEQYF
v_call: TRBV5-1; j_call: TRBJ1-6; d_call: TRBD1; clone_size: NA; cdr3_nt: TGCGCCAGCAGGTATGGGACAGCCAAAACCTATAATTCACCCCTCCACTTT; cdr3_aa: CASRYGTAKTYNSPLHF
v_call: TRBV5-1; j_call: TRBJ2-7; d_call: TRBD1; clone_size: NA; cdr3_nt: TGCGCCAGCAGCTCGACAGGGGGCTCCTACGAGCAGTACTTC; cdr3_aa: CASSSTGGSYEQYF
v_call: TRBV29-1; j_call: TRBJ1-4; d_call: NA; clone_size: NA; cdr3_nt: TGCAGCGCGAGGGATATCAGGGGTAATGAAAAACTGTTTTTT; cdr3_aa: CSARDIRGNEKLFF
v_call: TRBV7-2; j_call: TRBJ1-3; d_call: NA; clone_size: NA; cdr3_nt: TGTGCCAGCAGCTTCGCAGGGTACGGAAACACCATATATTTT; cdr3_aa: CASSFAGYGNTIYF
v_call: TRBV14; j_call: TRBJ2-6; d_call: TRBD2; clone_size: NA; cdr3_nt: TGTGCCAGCAGCCAGGGACTAACCTCTGGGGCCAACGTCCTGACTTTC; cdr3_aa: CASSQGLTSGANVLTF
v_call: TRBV6-5; j_call: TRBJ1-2; d_call: TRBD1; clone_size: NA; cdr3_nt: TGTGCCAGCAGTTTTGGACAGGGGGACTATGGCTACACCTTC; cdr3_aa: CASSFGQGDYGYTF
v_call: TRBV5-4; j_call: TRBJ1-1; d_call: NA; clone_size: NA; cdr3_nt: TGTGCCAGCAGCTTGGATCAGGTTAGTGAAGCTTTCTTT; cdr3_aa: CASSLDQVSEAFF
v_call: TRBV6-5; j_call: TRBJ2-1; d_call: TRBD2; clone_size: NA; cdr3_nt: TGTGCCAGCAGTTATGGCGGGGGGGGGACGTACAATGAGCAGTTCTTC; cdr3_aa: CASSYGGGGTYNEQFF
v_call: TRBV4-3; j_call: TRBJ2-1; d_call: NA; clone_size: NA; cdr3_nt: TGCGCCAGCAGCCCCACAGGGAGTCCTTACAATGAGCAGTTCTTC; cdr3_aa: CASSPTGSPYNEQFF
v_call: TRBV3-1/TRBV3-2; j_call: TRBJ2-2; d_call: NA; clone_size: NA; cdr3_nt: TGTGCCAGCAGCCAAGCTAGCAGCACCGGGGAGCTGTTTTTT; cdr3_aa: CASSQASSTGELFF
v_call: TRBV2; j_call: TRBJ2-2; d_call: NA; clone_size: few; cdr3_nt: TGTGCCAGCAGTGATGAATACTACACCGGGGAGCTGTTTTTT; cdr3_aa: CASSDEYYTGELFF
v_call: TRBV6-1; j_call: TRBJ2-5; d_call: TRBD2; clone_size: NA; cdr3_nt: TGTGCCAGCAGTGAAGATTGGTACCGACTAGCCCAAGAGACCCAGTACTTC; cdr3_aa: CASSEDWYRLAQETQYF
v_call: TRBV5-1; j_call: TRBJ1-2; d_call: NA; clone_size: NA; cdr3_nt: TGCGCCAGCAAACCCAAACTCGGGGACAATGGCTACACCTTC; cdr3_aa: CASKPKLGDNGYTF
v_call: TRBV19; j_call: TRBJ1-5; d_call: NA; clone_size: NA; cdr3_nt: TGTGCCAGTAGTATATCTCACGGCGCCCTCCGGGACCAGCATTTT; cdr3_aa: CASSISHGALRDQHF
v_call: TRBV5-1; j_call: TRBJ2-7; d_call: NA; clone_size: NA; cdr3_nt: TGCGCCAGCAGCTTGGGTCCGGGTGCCTACGAGCAGTACTTC; cdr3_aa: CASSLGPGAYEQYF
v_call: TRBV15; j_call: TRBJ2-6; d_call: NA; clone_size: NA; cdr3_nt: TGTGCCACCAGCAGAGGTACCCGACAAACCGGGGCCAACGTCCTGACTTTC; cdr3_aa: CATSRGTRQTGANVLTF
v_call: TRBV11-2; j_call: TRBJ2-2; d_call: NA; clone_size: NA; cdr3_nt: TGTGCCACTGATTTGAGGAACACCGGGGAGCTGTTTTTT; cdr3_aa: CATDLRNTGELFF
v_call: TRBV7-6; j_call: TRBJ1-6; d_call: TRBD1; clone_size: once; cdr3_nt: TGTGCCAGCAGCACCCAGGACAGGGGGAATTCACCCCTCCACTTT; cdr3_aa: CASSTQDRGNSPLHF
v_call: TRBV11-2; j_call: TRBJ2-7; d_call: NA; clone_size: NA; cdr3_nt: TGTGCCAGCAGCTTGGCGGGAACACGGACATACGAGCAGTACTTC; cdr3_aa: CASSLAGTRTYEQYF
v_call: TRBV9; j_call: TRBJ1-4; d_call: TRBD1; clone_size: NA; cdr3_nt: TGTGCCAGCAGCCCCTGGGGACAGAGTAATGAAAAACTGTTTTTT; cdr3_aa: CASSPWGQSNEKLFF
v_call: TRBV19; j_call: TRBJ2-5; d_call: TRBD1; clone_size: NA; cdr3_nt: TGTGCCAGTAGTATCGGAAAGGTGACAGGGGAGACCCAGTACTTC; cdr3_aa: CASSIGKVTGETQYF
v_call: TRBV6-6; j_call: TRBJ2-7; d_call: NA; clone_size: NA; cdr3_nt: TGTGCCAGCAGTTCAGTCAGTATCCACGAGCAGTACTTC; cdr3_aa: CASSSVSIHEQYF
v_call: TRBV28; j_call: TRBJ1-6; d_call: NA; clone_size: NA; cdr3_nt: TGTGCCAGCAGCCGTACACCTTATAATTCACCCCTCCACTTT; cdr3_aa: CASSRTPYNSPLHF
v_call: TRBV18; j_call: TRBJ2-4; d_call: TRBD2; clone_size: NA; cdr3_nt: TGTGCCAGCTCACCTGGGGGACTAGCGGGGGTCACGGGCAAAAACATTCAGTACTTC; cdr3_aa: CASSPGGLAGVTGKNIQYF